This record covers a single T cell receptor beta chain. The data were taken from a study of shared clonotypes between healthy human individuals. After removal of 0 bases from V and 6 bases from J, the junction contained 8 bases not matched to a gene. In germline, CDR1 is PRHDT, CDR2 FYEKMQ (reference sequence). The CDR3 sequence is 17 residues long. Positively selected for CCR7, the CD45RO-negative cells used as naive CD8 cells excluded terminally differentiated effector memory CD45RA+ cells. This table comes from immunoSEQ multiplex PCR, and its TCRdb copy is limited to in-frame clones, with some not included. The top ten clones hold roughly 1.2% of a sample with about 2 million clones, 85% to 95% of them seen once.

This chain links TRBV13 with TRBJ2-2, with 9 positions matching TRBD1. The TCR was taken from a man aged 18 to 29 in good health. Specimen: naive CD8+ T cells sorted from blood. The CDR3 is CASSLGWGQGSSGELFF. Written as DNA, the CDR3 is TGTGCCAGCAGCTTAGGCTGGGGACAGGGATCGTCCGGGGAGCTGTTTTTT.